This entry describes one T cell receptor (beta chain). The data derive from a study of blood T cell repertoires in COVID-19. Study background: Whether acute or convalescent, the COVID-19 samples came from the United States, Italy and Spain. The analysed material was cDNA or gDNA that came from T cells, B-cell-depleted T cells, or PBMCs.

Under the authors' procedure: It was from reference gene primer amplification that nucleated cell counts were estimated. Profiling relied on immunoSEQ multiplex PCR, and the TCRdb table lists in-frame clones only, not all of them. D and trimming were read from the DNA, whereas the V and J calls and clone size are those reported in that table. Of some 100,000 clones detected, just over 90% appear once; the ten largest clones hold about 0.89%. Looked up from germline, CDR1 is SEHNR and CDR2 is FQNEAQ (reference sequence). The V gene lost 6 bases and the J gene lost 7 bases, with 13 bases spanning the gap. There are 13 residues in the CDR3.

This sequence originates from a man aged 60 to 69 with acute or convalescent COVID-19. Sequenced: peripheral blood. V gene TRBV7-9 combines with J gene TRBJ1-3, with D unclear. The CDR3 reads CASSWTLGNTIYF. In DNA form, the CDR3 reads TGTGCCAGCAGTTGGACTCTCGGGAACACCATATATTTT.